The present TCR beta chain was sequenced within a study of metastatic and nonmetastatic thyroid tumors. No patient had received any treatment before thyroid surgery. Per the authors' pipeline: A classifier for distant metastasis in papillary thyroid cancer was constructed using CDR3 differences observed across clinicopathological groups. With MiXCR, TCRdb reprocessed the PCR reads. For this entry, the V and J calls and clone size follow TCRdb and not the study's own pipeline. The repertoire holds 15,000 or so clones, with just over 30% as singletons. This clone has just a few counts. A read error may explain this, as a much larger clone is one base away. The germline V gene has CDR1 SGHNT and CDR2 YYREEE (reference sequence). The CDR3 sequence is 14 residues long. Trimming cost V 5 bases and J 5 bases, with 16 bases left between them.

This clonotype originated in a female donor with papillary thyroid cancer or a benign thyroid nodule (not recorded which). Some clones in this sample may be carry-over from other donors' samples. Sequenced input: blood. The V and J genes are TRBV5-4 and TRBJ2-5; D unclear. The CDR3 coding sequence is TGTGCCAGCAGAGTTAAAGGGAATACGGAGACCCAGTACTTC. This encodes CASRVKGNTETQYF. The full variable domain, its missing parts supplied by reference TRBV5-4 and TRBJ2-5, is ETGVTQSPTHLIKTRGQQVTLRCSSQSGHNTVSWYQQALGQGPQFIFQYYREEENGRGNFPPRFSGLQFPNYSSELNVNALELDDSALYLCASRVKGNTETQYFGPGTRLLVL.